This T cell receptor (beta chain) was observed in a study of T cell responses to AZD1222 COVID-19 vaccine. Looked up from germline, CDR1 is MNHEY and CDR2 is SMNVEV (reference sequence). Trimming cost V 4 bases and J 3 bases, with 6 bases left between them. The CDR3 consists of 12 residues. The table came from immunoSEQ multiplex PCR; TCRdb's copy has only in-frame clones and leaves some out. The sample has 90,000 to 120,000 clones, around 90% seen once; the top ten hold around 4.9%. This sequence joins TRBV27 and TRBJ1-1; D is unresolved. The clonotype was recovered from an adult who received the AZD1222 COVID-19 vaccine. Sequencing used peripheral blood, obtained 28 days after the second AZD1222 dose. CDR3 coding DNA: TGTGCCAGCAGTTCAAGGGACACTGAAGCTTTCTTT. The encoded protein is CASSSRDTEAFF.